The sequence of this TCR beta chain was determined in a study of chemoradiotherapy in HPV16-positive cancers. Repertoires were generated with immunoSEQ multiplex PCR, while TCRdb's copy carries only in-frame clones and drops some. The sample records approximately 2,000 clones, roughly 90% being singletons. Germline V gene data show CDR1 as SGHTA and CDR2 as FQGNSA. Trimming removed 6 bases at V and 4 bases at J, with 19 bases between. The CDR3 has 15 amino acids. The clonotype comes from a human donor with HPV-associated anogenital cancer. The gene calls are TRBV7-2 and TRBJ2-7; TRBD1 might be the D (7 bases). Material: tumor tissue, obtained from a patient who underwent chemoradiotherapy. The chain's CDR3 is CASRSSPGGKYEQYF. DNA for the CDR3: TGTGCCAGCAGATCGAGCCCAGGGGGGAAGTACGAGCAGTACTTC.